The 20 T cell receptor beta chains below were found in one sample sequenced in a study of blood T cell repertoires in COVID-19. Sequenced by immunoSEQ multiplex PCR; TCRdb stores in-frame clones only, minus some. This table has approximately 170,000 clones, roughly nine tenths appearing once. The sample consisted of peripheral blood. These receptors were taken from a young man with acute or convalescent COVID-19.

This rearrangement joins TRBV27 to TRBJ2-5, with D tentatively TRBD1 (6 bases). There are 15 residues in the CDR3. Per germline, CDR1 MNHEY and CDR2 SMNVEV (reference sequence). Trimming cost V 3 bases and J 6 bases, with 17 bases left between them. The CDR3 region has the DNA TGTGCCAGCAGTTTTTCTGGGGGCCAGTACCAGACCCAGTACTTC. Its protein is CASSFSGGQYQTQYF.

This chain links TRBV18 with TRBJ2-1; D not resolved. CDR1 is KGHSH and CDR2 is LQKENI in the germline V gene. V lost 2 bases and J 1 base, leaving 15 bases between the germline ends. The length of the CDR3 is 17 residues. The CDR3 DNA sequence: TGTGCCAGCTCACCATATCTGAGCCAAACGTCCTACAATGAGCAGTTCTTC. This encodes CASSPYLSQTSYNEQFF.

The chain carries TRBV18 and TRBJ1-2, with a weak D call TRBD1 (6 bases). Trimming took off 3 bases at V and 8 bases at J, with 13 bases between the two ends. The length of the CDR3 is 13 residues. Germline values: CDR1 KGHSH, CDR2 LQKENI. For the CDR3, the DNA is TGTGCCAGCTCACCCCGGGACATAGGCGGCTACACCTTC. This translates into CASSPRDIGGYTF.

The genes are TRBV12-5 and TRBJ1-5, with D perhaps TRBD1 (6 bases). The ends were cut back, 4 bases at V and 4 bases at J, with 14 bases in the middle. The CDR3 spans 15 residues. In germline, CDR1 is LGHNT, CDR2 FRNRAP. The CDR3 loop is CASGSPLDRNQPQHF. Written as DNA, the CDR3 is TGTGCTAGTGGTTCCCCTTTGGACAGAAATCAGCCCCAGCATTTT.

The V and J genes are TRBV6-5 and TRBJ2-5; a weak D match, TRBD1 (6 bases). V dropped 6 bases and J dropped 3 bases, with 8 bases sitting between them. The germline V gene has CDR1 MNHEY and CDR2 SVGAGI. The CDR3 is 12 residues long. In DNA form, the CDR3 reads TGTGCCAGCAGGAACAGGGAAGAGACCCAGTACTTC. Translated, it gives CASRNREETQYF.

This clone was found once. The CDR3 DNA sequence: TGCGCCAGCCGACGGGGGAACTCTGGAAACACCATATATTTT. Translated: CASRRGNSGNTIYF. The chain carries TRBV5-1 and TRBJ1-3; possibly TRBD1 for D (5 bases). Germline V gene sequence: CDR1 SGHRS, CDR2 YFSETQ. The CDR3 has 14 residues. Trimming left V 7 bases short and J 0 bases short, with 11 bases between.

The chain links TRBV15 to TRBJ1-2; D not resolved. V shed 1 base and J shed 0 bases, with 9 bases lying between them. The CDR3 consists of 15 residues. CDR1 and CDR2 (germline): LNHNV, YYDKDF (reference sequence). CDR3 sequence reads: CATSRGGIANYGYTF. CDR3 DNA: TGTGCCACCAGCAGAGGAGGCATTGCTAACTATGGCTACACCTTC.

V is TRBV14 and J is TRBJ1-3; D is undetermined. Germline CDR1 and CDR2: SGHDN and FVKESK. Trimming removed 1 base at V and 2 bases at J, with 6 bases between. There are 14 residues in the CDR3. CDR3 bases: TGTGCCAGCAGCCAAGGGAGTCCTGGAAACACCATATATTTT. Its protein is CASSQGSPGNTIYF.

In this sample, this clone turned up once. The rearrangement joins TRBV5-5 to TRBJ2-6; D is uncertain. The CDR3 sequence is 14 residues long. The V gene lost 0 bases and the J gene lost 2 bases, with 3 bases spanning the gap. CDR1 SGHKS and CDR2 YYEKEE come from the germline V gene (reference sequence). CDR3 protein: CASSLGPGANVLTF. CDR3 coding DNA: TGTGCCAGCAGCTTGGGGCCTGGGGCCAACGTCCTGACTTTC.

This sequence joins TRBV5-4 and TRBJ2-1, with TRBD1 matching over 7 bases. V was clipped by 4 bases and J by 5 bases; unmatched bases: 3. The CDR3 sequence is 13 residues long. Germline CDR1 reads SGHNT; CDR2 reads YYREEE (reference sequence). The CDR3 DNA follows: TGTGCCAGCAGCCGGGACAGACACAATGAGCAGTTCTTC. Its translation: CASSRDRHNEQFF.

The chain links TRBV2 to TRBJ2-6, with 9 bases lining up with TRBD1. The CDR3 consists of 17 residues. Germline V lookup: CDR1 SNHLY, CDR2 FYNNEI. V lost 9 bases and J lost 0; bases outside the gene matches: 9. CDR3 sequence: CARRGQGYSSGANVLTF. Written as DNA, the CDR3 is TGTGCCAGGCGGGGACAGGGTTACTCCTCTGGGGCCAACGTCCTGACTTTC.

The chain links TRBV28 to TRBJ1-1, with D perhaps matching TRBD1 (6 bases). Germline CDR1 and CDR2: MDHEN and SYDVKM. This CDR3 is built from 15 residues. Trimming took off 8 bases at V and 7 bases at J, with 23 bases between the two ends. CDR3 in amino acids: CASVPGNPGTIEAFF. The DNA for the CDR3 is TGTGCCAGCGTTCCGGGGAACCCCGGGACAATTGAAGCTTTCTTT.

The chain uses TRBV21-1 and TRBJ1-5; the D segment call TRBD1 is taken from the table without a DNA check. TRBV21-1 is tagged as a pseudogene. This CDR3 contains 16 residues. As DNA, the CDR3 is TGTGCCAGCAGCAAAGAACTACAGGGCCTCAATCAGCCCCAGCATTTT. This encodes CASSKELQGLNQPQHF.

The CDR3 bases are TGTGCCAGCAGGCCCGCGGAGGGGGCGCGAGGCTACACCTTC. Residues: CASRPAEGARGYTF. This chain links TRBV5-6 with TRBJ1-2, with 7 positions matching TRBD1. With 5 bases clipped from V and 8 bases from J, the junction kept 12 bases outside the gene matches. Germline V gene sequence: CDR1 SGHDT, CDR2 YYEEEE. CDR3 length equals 14 residues.

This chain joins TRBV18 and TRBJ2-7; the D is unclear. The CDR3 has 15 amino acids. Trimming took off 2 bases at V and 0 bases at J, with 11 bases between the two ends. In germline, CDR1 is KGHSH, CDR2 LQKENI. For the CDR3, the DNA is TGTGCCAGCTCACCAACCGACACGAGCTCCTACGAGCAGTACTTC. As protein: CASSPTDTSSYEQYF.

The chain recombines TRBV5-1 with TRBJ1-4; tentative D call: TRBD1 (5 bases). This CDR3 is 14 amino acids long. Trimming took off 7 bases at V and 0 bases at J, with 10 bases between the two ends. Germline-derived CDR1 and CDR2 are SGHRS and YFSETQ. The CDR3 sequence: CASRQGATNEKLFF. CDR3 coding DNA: TGCGCCAGCCGGCAGGGCGCAACTAATGAAAAACTGTTTTTT. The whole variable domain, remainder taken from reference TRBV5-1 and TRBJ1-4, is KAGVTQTPRYLIKTRGQQVTLSCSPISGHRSVSWYQQTPGQGLQFLFEYFSETQRNKGNFPGRFSGRQFSNSRSEMNVSTLELGDSALYLCASRQGATNEKLFFGSGTQLSVL.

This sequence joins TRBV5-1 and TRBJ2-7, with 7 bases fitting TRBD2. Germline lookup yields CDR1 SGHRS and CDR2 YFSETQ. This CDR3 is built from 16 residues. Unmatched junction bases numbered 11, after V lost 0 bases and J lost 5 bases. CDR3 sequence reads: CASSLVLAVPLHEQYF. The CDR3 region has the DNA TGCGCCAGCAGCTTGGTTCTAGCGGTTCCCTTACACGAGCAGTACTTC.

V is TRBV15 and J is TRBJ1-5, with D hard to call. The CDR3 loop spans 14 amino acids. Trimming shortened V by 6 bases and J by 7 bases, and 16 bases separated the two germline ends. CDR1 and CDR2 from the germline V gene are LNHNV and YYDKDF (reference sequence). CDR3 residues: CATSRTAGVQPQHF. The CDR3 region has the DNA TGTGCCACCAGTAGAACGGCTGGAGTGCAGCCCCAGCATTTT.

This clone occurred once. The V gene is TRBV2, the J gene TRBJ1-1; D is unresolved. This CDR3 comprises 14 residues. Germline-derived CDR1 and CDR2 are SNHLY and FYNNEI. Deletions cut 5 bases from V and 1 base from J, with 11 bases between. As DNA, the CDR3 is TGTGCCAGCAGTAACCAACTAACGAACACTGAAGCTTTCTTT. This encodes CASSNQLTNTEAFF.

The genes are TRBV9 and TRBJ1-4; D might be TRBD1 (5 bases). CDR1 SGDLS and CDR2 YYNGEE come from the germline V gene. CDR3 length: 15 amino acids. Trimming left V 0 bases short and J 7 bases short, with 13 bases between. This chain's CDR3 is CASSVEGLGSEKLFF. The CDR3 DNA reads TGTGCCAGCAGCGTAGAGGGACTCGGTAGTGAAAAACTGTTTTTT.